This T cell receptor (beta chain) was sequenced in a study of a mutant IDH1 vaccine in newly diagnosed glioma. Stated time point: week 23, last vaccination. Every vaccine dose comprised 300 ug of mutant IDH1 20-mer peptide plus topical imiquimod. Of note for this clone: The target antigen is unknown.

Profiled with immunoSEQ multiplex PCR; TCRdb holds only in-frame clones, not every one. The data show approximately 45,000 clones, with more than 85% seen just once and roughly 4% held by the top ten. The germline gives CDR1 KGHSH, CDR2 LQKENI. V lost 3 bases to trimming and J lost 3 bases; unmatched junction nucleotides: 5. The CDR3 totals 15 residues. The material sequenced was PBMCs, taken from a glioma patient whose treatment included an IDH1 peptide vaccine. The sequence was collected from a middle-aged man with glioma. This chain joins TRBV18 and TRBJ1-3; TRBD1 aligns across 7 bases. CDR3 sequence: CASSPGGGYGNTIYF. CDR3 nucleotide sequence: TGTGCCAGCTCACCGGGAGGGGGCTATGGAAACACCATATATTTT.